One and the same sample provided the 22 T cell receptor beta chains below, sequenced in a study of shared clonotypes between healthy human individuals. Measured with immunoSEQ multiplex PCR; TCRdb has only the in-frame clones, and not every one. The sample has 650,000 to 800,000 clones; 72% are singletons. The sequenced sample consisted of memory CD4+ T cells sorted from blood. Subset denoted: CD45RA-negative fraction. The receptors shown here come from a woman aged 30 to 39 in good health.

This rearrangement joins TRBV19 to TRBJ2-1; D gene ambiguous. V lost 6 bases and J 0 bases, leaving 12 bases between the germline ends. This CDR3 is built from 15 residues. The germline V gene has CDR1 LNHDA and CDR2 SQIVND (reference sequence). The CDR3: CASSPLGLSYNEQFF. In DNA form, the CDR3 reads TGTGCCAGTAGCCCTCTAGGGCTCTCCTACAATGAGCAGTTCTTC.

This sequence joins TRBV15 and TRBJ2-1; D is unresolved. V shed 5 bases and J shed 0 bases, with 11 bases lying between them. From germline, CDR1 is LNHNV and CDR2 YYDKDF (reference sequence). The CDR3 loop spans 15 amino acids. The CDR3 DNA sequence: TGTGCCACCAGCGTACAGAGGAGCTCCTACAATGAGCAGTTCTTC. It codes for CATSVQRSSYNEQFF.

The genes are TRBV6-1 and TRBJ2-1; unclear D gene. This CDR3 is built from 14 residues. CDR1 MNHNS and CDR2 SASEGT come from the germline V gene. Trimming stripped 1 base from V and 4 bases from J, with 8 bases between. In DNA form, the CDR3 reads TGTGCCAGCAGTGAAGACTCGGTTTACAATGAGCAGTTCTTC. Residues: CASSEDSVYNEQFF.

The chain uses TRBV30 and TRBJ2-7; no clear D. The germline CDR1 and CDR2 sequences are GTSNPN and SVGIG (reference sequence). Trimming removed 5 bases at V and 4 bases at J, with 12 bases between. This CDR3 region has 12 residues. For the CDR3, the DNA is TGTGCCTGGGGTCGGTCCCGATACGAGCAGTACTTC. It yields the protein CAWGRSRYEQYF.

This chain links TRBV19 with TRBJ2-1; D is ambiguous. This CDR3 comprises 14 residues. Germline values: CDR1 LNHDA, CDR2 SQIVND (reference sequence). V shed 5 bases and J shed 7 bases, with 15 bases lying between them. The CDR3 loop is CASSGWVPTNEQFF. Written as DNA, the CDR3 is TGTGCCAGTAGTGGGTGGGTACCGACTAATGAGCAGTTCTTC.

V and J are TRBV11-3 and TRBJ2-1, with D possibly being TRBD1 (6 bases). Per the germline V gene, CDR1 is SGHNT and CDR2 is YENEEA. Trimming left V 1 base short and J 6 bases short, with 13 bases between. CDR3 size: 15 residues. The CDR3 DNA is TGTGCCAGCAGCTTAGGGTCTAGCAGGGGCAATGAGCAGTTCTTC. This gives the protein CASSLGSSRGNEQFF.

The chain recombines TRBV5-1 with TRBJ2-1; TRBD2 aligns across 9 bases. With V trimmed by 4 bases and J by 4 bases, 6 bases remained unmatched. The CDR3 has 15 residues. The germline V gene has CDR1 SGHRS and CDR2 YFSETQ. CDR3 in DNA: TGCGCCAGCAGCCCCGGGGCGGGAGGGTACAATGAGCAGTTCTTC. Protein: CASSPGAGGYNEQFF.

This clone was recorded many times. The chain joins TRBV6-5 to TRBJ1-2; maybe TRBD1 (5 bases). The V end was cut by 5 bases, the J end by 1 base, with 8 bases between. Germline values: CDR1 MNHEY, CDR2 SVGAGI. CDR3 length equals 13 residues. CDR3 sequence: CASSRQINYGYTF. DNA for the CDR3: TGTGCCAGCAGTCGACAGATTAACTATGGCTACACCTTC.

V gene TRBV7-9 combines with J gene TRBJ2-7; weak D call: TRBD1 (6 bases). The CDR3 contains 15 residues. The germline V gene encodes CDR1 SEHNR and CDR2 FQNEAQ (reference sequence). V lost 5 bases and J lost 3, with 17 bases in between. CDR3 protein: CASSPMTGRSYEQYF. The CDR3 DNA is TGTGCCAGCAGCCCCATGACAGGACGCAGCTACGAGCAGTACTTC.

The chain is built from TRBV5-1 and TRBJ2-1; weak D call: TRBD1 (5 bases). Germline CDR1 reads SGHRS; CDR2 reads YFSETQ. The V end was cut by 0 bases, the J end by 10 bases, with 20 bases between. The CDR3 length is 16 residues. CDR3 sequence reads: CASSLAGLGRSREQFF. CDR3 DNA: TGCGCCAGCAGCTTGGCCGGTCTGGGGCGGAGTCGAGAGCAGTTCTTC.

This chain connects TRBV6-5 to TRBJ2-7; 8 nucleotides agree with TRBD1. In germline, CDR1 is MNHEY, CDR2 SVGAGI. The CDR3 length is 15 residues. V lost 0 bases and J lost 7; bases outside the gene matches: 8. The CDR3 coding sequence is TGTGCCAGCAGTTACTCGCCTGGGACAGGTAATGAGCAGTACTTC. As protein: CASSYSPGTGNEQYF.

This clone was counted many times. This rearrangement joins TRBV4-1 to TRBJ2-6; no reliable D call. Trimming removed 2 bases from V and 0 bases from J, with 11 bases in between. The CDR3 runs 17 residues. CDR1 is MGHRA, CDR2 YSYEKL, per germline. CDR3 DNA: TGCGCCAGCAGCCAAAATTGGGTATCCTCTGGGGCCAACGTCCTGACTTTC. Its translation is CASSQNWVSSGANVLTF.

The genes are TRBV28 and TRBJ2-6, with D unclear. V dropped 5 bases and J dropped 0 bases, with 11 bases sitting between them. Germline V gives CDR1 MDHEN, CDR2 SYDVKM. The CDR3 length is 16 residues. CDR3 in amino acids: CASSRAPGSGANVLTF. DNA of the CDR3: TGTGCCAGCAGTAGGGCCCCCGGCTCTGGGGCCAACGTCCTGACTTTC. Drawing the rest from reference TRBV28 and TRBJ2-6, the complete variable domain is DVKVTQSSRYLVKRTGEKVFLECVQDMDHENMFWYRQDPGLGLRLIYFSYDVKMKEKGDIPEGYSVSREKKERFSLILESASTNQTSMYLCASSRAPGSGANVLTFGAGSRLTVL.

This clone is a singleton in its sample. The CDR3 DNA follows: TGTGCCAGCCCCCCTCCCAATCAGCCCCAGCATTTT. Encoded protein: CASPPPNQPQHF. The gene calls are TRBV28 and TRBJ1-5; D uncertain. Germline V gene data show CDR1 as MDHEN and CDR2 as SYDVKM. The ends were cut back, 8 bases at V and 3 bases at J, with 8 bases in the middle. The CDR3 extends over 12 amino acids.

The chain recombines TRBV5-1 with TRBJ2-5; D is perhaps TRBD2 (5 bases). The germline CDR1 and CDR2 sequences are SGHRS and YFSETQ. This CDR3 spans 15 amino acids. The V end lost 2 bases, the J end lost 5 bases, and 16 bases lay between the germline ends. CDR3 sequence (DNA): TGCGCCAGCAGCTTCGGTTTGAGGGAATGGGAGACCCAGTACTTC. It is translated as CASSFGLREWETQYF.

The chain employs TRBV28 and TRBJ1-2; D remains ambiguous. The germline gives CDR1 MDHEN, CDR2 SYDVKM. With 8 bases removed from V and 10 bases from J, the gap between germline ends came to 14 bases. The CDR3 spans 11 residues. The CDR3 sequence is CASGALGFYTF. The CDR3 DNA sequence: TGTGCCAGCGGCGCTTTGGGGTTCTACACCTTC.

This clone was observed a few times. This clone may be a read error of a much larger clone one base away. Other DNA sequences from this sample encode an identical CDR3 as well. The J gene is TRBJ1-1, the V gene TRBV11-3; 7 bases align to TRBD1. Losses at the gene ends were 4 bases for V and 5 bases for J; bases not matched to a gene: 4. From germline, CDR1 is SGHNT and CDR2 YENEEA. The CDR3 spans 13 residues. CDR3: CASSSTGRTEAFF. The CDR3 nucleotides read TGTGCCAGCAGCTCGACAGGGAGGACTGAAGCTTTCTTT.

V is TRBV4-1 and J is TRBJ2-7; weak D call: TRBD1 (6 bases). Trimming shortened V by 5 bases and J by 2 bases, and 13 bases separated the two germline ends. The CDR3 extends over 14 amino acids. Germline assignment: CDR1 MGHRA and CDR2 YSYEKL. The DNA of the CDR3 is TGCGCCAGCAGCTCACCAGGACAGACCTACGAGCAGTACTTC. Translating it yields CASSSPGQTYEQYF.

CDR3 bases: TGTGCCAGCAGCGTAGCTTGGGGGAACAATGAGCAGTTCTTC. Its translation is CASSVAWGNNEQFF. The rearrangement links TRBV9 to TRBJ2-1; either TRBD1 or TRBD2 may fit D (5 bases each). Germline V gene data show CDR1 as SGDLS and CDR2 as YYNGEE. The CDR3 loop spans 14 amino acids. V was cut by 0 bases and J by 5 bases, with 9 bases left in between.

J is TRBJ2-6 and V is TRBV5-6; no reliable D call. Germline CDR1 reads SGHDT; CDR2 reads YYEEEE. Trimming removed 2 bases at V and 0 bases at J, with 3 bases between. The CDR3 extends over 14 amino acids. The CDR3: CASSFYSGANVLTF. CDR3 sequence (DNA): TGTGCCAGCAGCTTCTACTCTGGGGCCAACGTCCTGACTTTC.

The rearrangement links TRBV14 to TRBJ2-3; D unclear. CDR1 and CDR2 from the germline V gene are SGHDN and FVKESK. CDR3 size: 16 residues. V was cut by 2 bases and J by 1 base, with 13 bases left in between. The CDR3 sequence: CASSQIARKGTDTQYF. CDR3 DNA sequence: TGTGCCAGCAGCCAAATAGCTCGGAAGGGCACAGATACGCAGTATTTT.

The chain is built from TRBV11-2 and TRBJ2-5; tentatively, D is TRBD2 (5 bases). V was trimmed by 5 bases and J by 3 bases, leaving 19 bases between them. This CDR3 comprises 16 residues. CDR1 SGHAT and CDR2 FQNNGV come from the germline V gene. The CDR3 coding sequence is TGTGCCAGCAGCCCGGGAAACACTTTCCAGAAAGAGACCCAGTACTTC. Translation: CASSPGNTFQKETQYF.